This T cell receptor beta chain was sequenced for a study of blood T cell repertoires in COVID-19. Participants' reported clinical history set cohort assignment. Trimming removed 3 bases at V and 4 bases at J, with 15 bases between. Per germline, CDR1 DFQATT and CDR2 SNEGSKA (reference sequence). CDR3 length equals 14 residues. Clones were sequenced by immunoSEQ multiplex PCR, and TCRdb holds only the in-frame ones, with some missing. The sample lists about 160,000 clones, roughly 80% occurring once. The chain links TRBV20-1 to TRBJ1-1; weak D call: TRBD1 (5 bases). Input material: PBMCs or T cells enriched from blood (not recorded which). This TCR was sampled from a woman aged 40 to 50 with acute COVID-19. CDR3 amino acids: CSASDPGLSTEAFF. The CDR3 region has the DNA TGCAGTGCTAGTGACCCAGGGCTTAGCACTGAAGCTTTCTTT.